These T cell receptor beta chains were read from a single sample in a study of blood T cell repertoires in COVID-19. Here immunoSEQ multiplex PCR was the method, and the copy in TCRdb shows in-frame clones only, minus some. In the table there are about 280,000 clones, 80% to 85% of which are singletons. Sequencing was done on a sample of PBMCs or T cells enriched from blood (not recorded which). These receptors all stem from a man aged 40-55 years who had been exposed to COVID-19. The CDR3 runs from the conserved cysteine through the conserved F or W. Fields, in order: J gene, V gene, D gene, clone size, CDR3 DNA, CDR3 protein. D genes are given only for firm matches. Size tells how often a clone was seen (once, few, many) or the class of an expanded clone, and some rows leave it out.

j_gene: TRBJ1-1; v_gene: TRBV19; d_gene: TRBD1; abundance: -; CDR3nt: TGTGCCAGTTCAGTAGGGGGCCTATGGAGGACTGAAGCTTTCTTT; CDR3aa: CASSVGGLWRTEAFF
j_gene: TRBJ1-1; v_gene: TRBV5-5; d_gene: -; abundance: few; CDR3nt: TGTGCCAGCAGCTCACAGGGTACTGAAGCTTTCTTT; CDR3aa: CASSSQGTEAFF
j_gene: TRBJ1-2; v_gene: TRBV9; d_gene: -; abundance: -; CDR3nt: TGTGCCAGCAGCTCCCGATCGACAGTTACTTATGGCTACACCTTC; CDR3aa: CASSSRSTVTYGYTF
j_gene: TRBJ2-1; v_gene: TRBV2; d_gene: TRBD1; abundance: once; CDR3nt: TGTGCCAGCATTACACAACAGGGGGCTGGTGAGCAGTTCTTC; CDR3aa: CASITQQGAGEQFF
j_gene: TRBJ2-6; v_gene: TRBV2; d_gene: TRBD1; abundance: once; CDR3nt: TGTGCCAGCAGCGGACAGGGGGTCTCTGGGGCCAACGTCCTGACTTTC; CDR3aa: CASSGQGVSGANVLTF
j_gene: TRBJ1-5; v_gene: TRBV2; d_gene: -; abundance: -; CDR3nt: TGTGCCAGCAGTCCCCGGTCCCAGGGGACTCAGCCCCAGCATTTT; CDR3aa: CASSPRSQGTQPQHF
j_gene: TRBJ2-3; v_gene: TRBV27; d_gene: TRBD2; abundance: -; CDR3nt: TGTGCCAGCAGTTTAGCGGGGGGTTCGTCTCACGCCACACCAGATACGCAGTATTTT; CDR3aa: CASSLAGGSSHATPDTQYF
j_gene: TRBJ1-6; v_gene: TRBV9; d_gene: -; abundance: once; CDR3nt: TGTGCCAGCAGCGTAGACGCGGAGAATAATTCACCCCTCCACTTT; CDR3aa: CASSVDAENNSPLHF
j_gene: TRBJ2-5; v_gene: TRBV9; d_gene: TRBD1; abundance: -; CDR3nt: TGTGCCAGCAGCGTAGGGACAGGGCAAGGAGAGACCCAGTACTTC; CDR3aa: CASSVGTGQGETQYF
j_gene: TRBJ1-2; v_gene: TRBV6-5; d_gene: TRBD1; abundance: -; CDR3nt: TGTGCCAGCAGGCGGGTCAGGGGGCGAAGTGGCTACACCTTC; CDR3aa: CASRRVRGRSGYTF
j_gene: TRBJ2-5; v_gene: TRBV24-1; d_gene: TRBD1; abundance: once; CDR3nt: TGTGCCACCAGTGATTGGGTCCTGGGACAGGGCCAAGAGACCCAGTACTTC; CDR3aa: CATSDWVLGQGQETQYF
j_gene: TRBJ1-6; v_gene: TRBV11-3; d_gene: -; abundance: -; CDR3nt: TGTGCCAGCAGCTTAGTGGCAGGGTCCTATAATTCACCCCTCCACTTT; CDR3aa: CASSLVAGSYNSPLHF
j_gene: TRBJ2-7; v_gene: TRBV2; d_gene: TRBD1; abundance: -; CDR3nt: TGTGCCAGCACTGGGACAGGGATATATGAGCAGTACTTC; CDR3aa: CASTGTGIYEQYF
j_gene: TRBJ2-5; v_gene: TRBV11-3; d_gene: -; abundance: -; CDR3nt: TGTGCCAGCAGCTTAGAAGCGGGCCAAGAGACCCAGTACTTC; CDR3aa: CASSLEAGQETQYF
j_gene: TRBJ2-7; v_gene: TRBV7-6; d_gene: -; abundance: -; CDR3nt: TGTGCCAGCAGCAGGAATCCTGAGGTCTACGAGCAGTACTTC; CDR3aa: CASSRNPEVYEQYF
j_gene: TRBJ1-4; v_gene: TRBV14; d_gene: TRBD1; abundance: once; CDR3nt: TGTGCCAGCAGCCAAGCCCGCCAGGGGGCAACGGAAAAACTGTTTTTT; CDR3aa: CASSQARQGATEKLFF
j_gene: TRBJ1-1; v_gene: TRBV4-1; d_gene: -; abundance: -; CDR3nt: TGCGCCAGCAGCCATTTCGCGGTGAACACTGAAGCTTTCTTT; CDR3aa: CASSHFAVNTEAFF
j_gene: TRBJ1-1; v_gene: TRBV6-4; d_gene: -; abundance: once; CDR3nt: TGTGCCAGCAGGGGGAGCCGGGGAAAAGCTTTCTTT; CDR3aa: CASRGSRGKAFF
j_gene: TRBJ2-5; v_gene: TRBV3-1/TRBV3-2; d_gene: -; abundance: -; CDR3nt: TGTGCCAGCAGCCAAGTCCGGGAGACCCAGTACTTC; CDR3aa: CASSQVRETQYF
j_gene: TRBJ1-1; v_gene: TRBV18; d_gene: TRBD1; abundance: -; CDR3nt: TGTGCCAGGGCTACAGGGGAAAACACTGAAGCTTTCTTT; CDR3aa: CARATGENTEAFF
j_gene: TRBJ2-1; v_gene: TRBV4-1; d_gene: -; abundance: once; CDR3nt: TGCGCCAGCAGCCAAGGGACTGGGACTTACAATGAGCAGTTCTTC; CDR3aa: CASSQGTGTYNEQFF
j_gene: TRBJ1-5; v_gene: TRBV7-9; d_gene: -; abundance: once; CDR3nt: TGTGCCAGCAGCTTAGCGGGGGGGACAAACAATCAGCCCCAGCATTTT; CDR3aa: CASSLAGGTNNQPQHF